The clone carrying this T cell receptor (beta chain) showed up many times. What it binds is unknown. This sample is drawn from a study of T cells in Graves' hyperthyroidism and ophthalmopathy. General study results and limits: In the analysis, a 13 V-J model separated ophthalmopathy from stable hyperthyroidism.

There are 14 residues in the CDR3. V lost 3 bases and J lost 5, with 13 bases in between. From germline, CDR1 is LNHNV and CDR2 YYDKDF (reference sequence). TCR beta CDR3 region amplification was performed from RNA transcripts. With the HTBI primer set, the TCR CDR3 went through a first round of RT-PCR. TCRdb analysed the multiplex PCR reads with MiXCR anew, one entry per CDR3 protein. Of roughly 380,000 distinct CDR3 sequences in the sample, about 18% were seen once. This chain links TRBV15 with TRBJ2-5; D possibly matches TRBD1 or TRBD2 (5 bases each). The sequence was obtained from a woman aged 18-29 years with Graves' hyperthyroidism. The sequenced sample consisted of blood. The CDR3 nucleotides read TGTGCCACCAGCAGGGGGGTAGGGATCGAGACCCAGTACTTC. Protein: CATSRGVGIETQYF.